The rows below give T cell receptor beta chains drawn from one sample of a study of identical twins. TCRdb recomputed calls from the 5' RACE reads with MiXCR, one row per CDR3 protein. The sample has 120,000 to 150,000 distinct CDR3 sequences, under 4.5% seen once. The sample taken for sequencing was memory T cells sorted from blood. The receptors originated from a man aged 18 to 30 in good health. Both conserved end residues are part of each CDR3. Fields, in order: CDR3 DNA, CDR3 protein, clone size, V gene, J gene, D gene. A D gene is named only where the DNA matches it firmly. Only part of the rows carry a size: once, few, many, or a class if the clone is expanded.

cdr3_nt: TGTGCCAGCAGTTATTCGGCTTCGGGCAGTGAAAAACTGTTTTTT
cdr3_aa: CASSYSASGSEKLFF
clone_size: many
v_call: TRBV6-5
j_call: TRBJ1-4
d_call: NA

cdr3_nt: TGTGCCGGCCGAAGCACTGAAGCTTTCTTT
cdr3_aa: CAGRSTEAFF
clone_size: many
v_call: TRBV25-1
j_call: TRBJ1-1
d_call: NA

cdr3_nt: TGCGCCAGCAGCCAAAGACAGGGTTCCTACGAGCAGTACTTC
cdr3_aa: CASSQRQGSYEQYF
clone_size: many
v_call: TRBV5-1
j_call: TRBJ2-7
d_call: TRBD1

cdr3_nt: TGTGCCAGCAGCTTCCTAGCGGGAGGTGCTGAGCAGTTCTTC
cdr3_aa: CASSFLAGGAEQFF
clone_size: many
v_call: TRBV7-9
j_call: TRBJ2-1
d_call: TRBD2

cdr3_nt: TGTGCCAGCAGCCAACCGGGAGTAGGGGGATGGGATGAGCAGTTCTTC
cdr3_aa: CASSQPGVGGWDEQFF
clone_size: many
v_call: TRBV6-2/TRBV6-3
j_call: TRBJ2-1
d_call: NA

cdr3_nt: TGTGCCAGCAGCTTGGGGACTAGCGGGATCTACGAGCAGTACTTC
cdr3_aa: CASSLGTSGIYEQYF
clone_size: many
v_call: TRBV5-4
j_call: TRBJ2-7
d_call: TRBD2

cdr3_nt: TGCAGCTATCGAGCGACAGGGCAGCAGTTCTTC
cdr3_aa: CSYRATGQQFF
clone_size: many
v_call: TRBV29-1
j_call: TRBJ2-1
d_call: TRBD1

cdr3_nt: TGTGCCAGCAGGCCAGGGTGGGTTGATACGCAGTATTTT
cdr3_aa: CASRPGWVDTQYF
clone_size: many
v_call: TRBV6-1
j_call: TRBJ2-3
d_call: NA

cdr3_nt: TGTGCCAGCAGCTTAGAGGGTAGCGGGGCCGGCGATACGCAGTATTTT
cdr3_aa: CASSLEGSGAGDTQYF
clone_size: many
v_call: TRBV7-2
j_call: TRBJ2-3
d_call: TRBD2

cdr3_nt: TGTGCCAGTAGTCCCCAGGGGGGCTATGAGCAGTTCTTC
cdr3_aa: CASSPQGGYEQFF
clone_size: NA
v_call: TRBV19
j_call: TRBJ2-1
d_call: NA

cdr3_nt: TGTGCCTGGGTACAGGGGGACTATGGCTACACCTTC
cdr3_aa: CAWVQGDYGYTF
clone_size: many
v_call: TRBV30
j_call: TRBJ1-2
d_call: TRBD1

cdr3_nt: TGCAGTGCTCCCACAGGGGGCCGAGCCGGGGAGCTGTTTTTT
cdr3_aa: CSAPTGGRAGELFF
clone_size: once
v_call: TRBV20-1
j_call: TRBJ2-2
d_call: TRBD1

cdr3_nt: TGTGCCAGCAGTGTTGACAGGGTGGGAGGCTACACCTTC
cdr3_aa: CASSVDRVGGYTF
clone_size: many
v_call: TRBV2
j_call: TRBJ1-2
d_call: TRBD1

cdr3_nt: TGTGCCAGTACCCGCAGTGAAATAGGAGACTACACCTTC
cdr3_aa: CASTRSEIGDYTF
clone_size: many
v_call: TRBV19
j_call: TRBJ1-2
d_call: NA

cdr3_nt: TGCGCCAGCAGCCAAGTTCAGGGTCAGACCCAGTACTTC
cdr3_aa: CASSQVQGQTQYF
clone_size: many
v_call: TRBV4-3
j_call: TRBJ2-5
d_call: NA

cdr3_nt: TGTGCCAGCAGCCTGTTAGCGGGAGGTACCAATGAGCAGTTCTTC
cdr3_aa: CASSLLAGGTNEQFF
clone_size: many
v_call: TRBV5-5
j_call: TRBJ2-1
d_call: TRBD2

cdr3_nt: TGTGCCAGCAGCCCTAGACAGCTACTCACCGGGGAGCTGTTTTTT
cdr3_aa: CASSPRQLLTGELFF
clone_size: many
v_call: TRBV7-8
j_call: TRBJ2-2
d_call: NA

cdr3_nt: TGTGCGGTGGTAACTAGCGGCTACAATGAGCAGTTCTTC
cdr3_aa: CAVVTSGYNEQFF
clone_size: NA
v_call: TRBV6-2/TRBV6-3
j_call: TRBJ2-1
d_call: TRBD2

cdr3_nt: TGTGCCAGCAGTTTTGGGCGGGAGACAGATACGCAGTATTTT
cdr3_aa: CASSFGRETDTQYF
clone_size: many
v_call: TRBV12-3/TRBV12-4
j_call: TRBJ2-3
d_call: TRBD2

cdr3_nt: TGTGCCAGCAGCCCGACAGGATATGTGCCCTATGGCTACACCTTC
cdr3_aa: CASSPTGYVPYGYTF
clone_size: many
v_call: TRBV7-8
j_call: TRBJ1-2
d_call: NA

cdr3_nt: TGCGCCAGCTCACGAGCCCGACAGGGGCGAAACACCGGGGAGCTGTTTTTT
cdr3_aa: CASSRARQGRNTGELFF
clone_size: many
v_call: TRBV5-1
j_call: TRBJ2-2
d_call: TRBD1

cdr3_nt: TGTGCCACCAGTGATTTTGGGACAGCCAATGAGCAGTTCTTC
cdr3_aa: CATSDFGTANEQFF
clone_size: many
v_call: TRBV24-1
j_call: TRBJ2-1
d_call: TRBD1

cdr3_nt: TGTGCCAGCAGTGAGAGGGAGTCCCCAGATACGCAGTATTTT
cdr3_aa: CASSERESPDTQYF
clone_size: many
v_call: TRBV2
j_call: TRBJ2-3
d_call: NA

cdr3_nt: TGTGCCTGGAGTTATCAGGGGGGGACCCAGTACTTC
cdr3_aa: CAWSYQGGTQYF
clone_size: few
v_call: TRBV30
j_call: TRBJ2-5
d_call: NA

cdr3_nt: TGTGCCAGCAGCTCCGGACTAGCGGGGGCCTACAATGAGCAGTTCTTC
cdr3_aa: CASSSGLAGAYNEQFF
clone_size: NA
v_call: TRBV11-3
j_call: TRBJ2-1
d_call: TRBD2

cdr3_nt: TGTGCCAGCTCACCCGACAGGAATCAGCCCCAGCATTTT
cdr3_aa: CASSPDRNQPQHF
clone_size: NA
v_call: TRBV18
j_call: TRBJ1-5
d_call: NA

cdr3_nt: TGTGCCAGCAGCCCCACGGGAAACAGGGGCGGCATTCAGTACTTC
cdr3_aa: CASSPTGNRGGIQYF
clone_size: many
v_call: TRBV9
j_call: TRBJ2-4
d_call: TRBD1

cdr3_nt: TGCAGTGCTAAATTCCGACGGGACAATGAGCAGTTCTTC
cdr3_aa: CSAKFRRDNEQFF
clone_size: many
v_call: TRBV20-1
j_call: TRBJ2-1
d_call: NA

cdr3_nt: TGCGCCAGCAGCCTCCAAACAGGGGGCAACTCACCCCTCCACTTT
cdr3_aa: CASSLQTGGNSPLHF
clone_size: many
v_call: TRBV5-1
j_call: TRBJ1-6
d_call: TRBD1

cdr3_nt: TGTGCCAGCAGCCCTGTTAGAAGACAGGGGTCCTACGAGCAGTACTTC
cdr3_aa: CASSPVRRQGSYEQYF
clone_size: many
v_call: TRBV11-2
j_call: TRBJ2-7
d_call: TRBD1

cdr3_nt: TGTGCCAGCCGGGGTCCTGGAAACACCATATATTTT
cdr3_aa: CASRGPGNTIYF
clone_size: many
v_call: TRBV12-3/TRBV12-4
j_call: TRBJ1-3
d_call: NA

cdr3_nt: TGTGCCAGCACAAAAGGTGGCGGTGACGAGCAGTACTTC
cdr3_aa: CASTKGGGDEQYF
clone_size: few
v_call: TRBV7-8
j_call: TRBJ2-7
d_call: NA

cdr3_nt: TGTGCCAGCAGTCCAGAAATAACAGGGGCTGGGGCCAACGTCCTGACTTTC
cdr3_aa: CASSPEITGAGANVLTF
clone_size: many
v_call: TRBV6-1
j_call: TRBJ2-6
d_call: TRBD1

cdr3_nt: TGTGCCAGCACTTCAGGGGTTTTCAACTATGGCTACACCTTC
cdr3_aa: CASTSGVFNYGYTF
clone_size: many
v_call: TRBV12-3/TRBV12-4
j_call: TRBJ1-2
d_call: NA

cdr3_nt: TGCGCCAGCAGCCCCTGGGAAGGGCTTAATTCACCCCTCCACTTT
cdr3_aa: CASSPWEGLNSPLHF
clone_size: many
v_call: TRBV4-1
j_call: TRBJ1-6
d_call: NA

cdr3_nt: TGCAGCGTTCGTAGCGGGGGCGGTGAAAAACTGTTTTTT
cdr3_aa: CSVRSGGGEKLFF
clone_size: many
v_call: TRBV29-1
j_call: TRBJ1-4
d_call: NA

cdr3_nt: TGTGCCAGCAGCCCAACTAGCGGGAGCATCACCGGGGAGCTGTTTTTT
cdr3_aa: CASSPTSGSITGELFF
clone_size: many
v_call: TRBV6-1
j_call: TRBJ2-2
d_call: TRBD2

cdr3_nt: TGTGCCAGCACCCAGGGCCGGGCGGGAGGGAGGAACACCGGGGAGCTGTTTTTT
cdr3_aa: CASTQGRAGGRNTGELFF
clone_size: many
v_call: TRBV3-1
j_call: TRBJ2-2
d_call: TRBD2

cdr3_nt: TGTGCCAGCTCGGCCCTCGTCGGGACAGGGAGATACGAGCAGTACTTC
cdr3_aa: CASSALVGTGRYEQYF
clone_size: many
v_call: TRBV6-2/TRBV6-3
j_call: TRBJ2-7
d_call: TRBD1

cdr3_nt: TGTGCCTGTAGGGCATCCGGCTACACCTTC
cdr3_aa: CACRASGYTF
clone_size: few
v_call: TRBV30
j_call: TRBJ1-2
d_call: NA

cdr3_nt: TGCGCCAGCAGCTTTCAGGCAACTAATGAAAAACTGTTTTTT
cdr3_aa: CASSFQATNEKLFF
clone_size: NA
v_call: TRBV5-1
j_call: TRBJ1-4
d_call: NA

cdr3_nt: TGCGCCAGCAGCCCAGGGACAGGGGTCAATCAGCCCCAGCATTTT
cdr3_aa: CASSPGTGVNQPQHF
clone_size: many
v_call: TRBV5-1
j_call: TRBJ1-5
d_call: TRBD1

cdr3_nt: TGTGCCATCAGAGGGACTAGCCTTGAGCAGTACTTC
cdr3_aa: CAIRGTSLEQYF
clone_size: many
v_call: TRBV10-3
j_call: TRBJ2-7
d_call: TRBD2

cdr3_nt: TGCAGTGCTAGAGATCAAGGGGAAAAACTGTTTTTT
cdr3_aa: CSARDQGEKLFF
clone_size: many
v_call: TRBV20-1
j_call: TRBJ1-4
d_call: NA

cdr3_nt: TGTGCCAGCAGTCCCTCAGGCGCAACTAATGAAAAACTGTTTTTT
cdr3_aa: CASSPSGATNEKLFF
clone_size: many
v_call: TRBV6-1
j_call: TRBJ1-4
d_call: NA

cdr3_nt: TGTGCCACCAGTGACAGGGAATTCATCTACAATGAGCAGTTCTTC
cdr3_aa: CATSDREFIYNEQFF
clone_size: many
v_call: TRBV24-1
j_call: TRBJ2-1
d_call: NA

cdr3_nt: TGTGCCAGCAGAAGAATCACCGGGACTGAATTTTCCATTCAGTACTTC
cdr3_aa: CASRRITGTEFSIQYF
clone_size: many
v_call: TRBV6-1
j_call: TRBJ2-4
d_call: NA

cdr3_nt: TGTGCCAGCATGTTGGGGCAGGCAACGTACAATGAGCAGTTCTTC
cdr3_aa: CASMLGQATYNEQFF
clone_size: many
v_call: TRBV2
j_call: TRBJ2-1
d_call: NA

cdr3_nt: TGTGCCAGCTCACCCGGGCAAAGGGCCAATGAGCAGTTCTTC
cdr3_aa: CASSPGQRANEQFF
clone_size: many
v_call: TRBV18
j_call: TRBJ2-1
d_call: NA

cdr3_nt: TGTGCCAGCAGTTCGGGGGGGTTTGGAAACACCATATATTTT
cdr3_aa: CASSSGGFGNTIYF
clone_size: many
v_call: TRBV27
j_call: TRBJ1-3
d_call: NA

cdr3_nt: TGTGCCAGCAGCTTAGACGGGACTAGCAATGAGCAGTTCTTC
cdr3_aa: CASSLDGTSNEQFF
clone_size: many
v_call: TRBV7-2
j_call: TRBJ2-1
d_call: TRBD2

cdr3_nt: TGCAGTGCTAGAAGGCGCGGGACCATGTTCAATGAGCAGTTCTTC
cdr3_aa: CSARRRGTMFNEQFF
clone_size: many
v_call: TRBV20-1
j_call: TRBJ2-1
d_call: NA

cdr3_nt: TGTGCCAGCAGCTTAGGGCCCTCTCGCGAGCAGTACTTC
cdr3_aa: CASSLGPSREQYF
clone_size: many
v_call: TRBV7-2
j_call: TRBJ2-7
d_call: NA

cdr3_nt: TGTGCCACCAGGAGGGGTAGGCAGGGATACACTGAAGCTTTCTTT
cdr3_aa: CATRRGRQGYTEAFF
clone_size: many
v_call: TRBV15
j_call: TRBJ1-1
d_call: NA

cdr3_nt: TGTGCCAGCAGGAGGGACTACACAGATACGCAGTATTTT
cdr3_aa: CASRRDYTDTQYF
clone_size: many
v_call: TRBV7-9
j_call: TRBJ2-3
d_call: TRBD2

cdr3_nt: TGCAGCGTTGAGCCGGACAATTCCTACGAGCAGTACTTC
cdr3_aa: CSVEPDNSYEQYF
clone_size: many
v_call: TRBV29-1
j_call: TRBJ2-7
d_call: NA

cdr3_nt: TGTGCCTGGAGTGGTCAGCGGGGGCCCGGCGAAAAACTGTTTTTT
cdr3_aa: CAWSGQRGPGEKLFF
clone_size: NA
v_call: TRBV30
j_call: TRBJ1-4
d_call: NA